One and the same sample provided the 26 T cell receptor beta chains below, sequenced in a study of cytomegalovirus exposure and HLA in healthy donors. PCR amplification relied on 60 Vbeta primers (plus 13 Jbeta primers). Generated by immunoSEQ multiplex PCR, the TCRdb table keeps only in-frame clones and is missing some. The repertoire has roughly 130,000 clones, roughly 78% of them found once; the top ten carry 1%. Sequencing was performed on PBMCs. The receptor source for this set is a man aged 35-49 years in good health and CMV-seronegative.

V gene TRBV5-1 combines with J gene TRBJ2-2, with a possible D match to TRBD2 (6 bases). This CDR3 has 16 residues. Trimming removed 4 bases at V and 6 bases at J, with 19 bases between. Germline V lookup: CDR1 SGHRS, CDR2 YFSETQ. CDR3 nucleotides: TGCGCCAGCAGCAATTCCGGGAGTTCGTTGTCCGGGGAGCTGTTTTTT. Translated, it gives CASSNSGSSLSGELFF.

The CDR3 reads CASSLAGGDGETQYF. CDR3 DNA: TGCGCCAGCAGCTTGGCCGGGGGGGATGGAGAGACCCAGTACTTC. The V and J genes are TRBV5-1 and TRBJ2-5; 8 bases agree with TRBD2. Germline CDR1 SGHRS, CDR2 YFSETQ. This CDR3 is built from 15 residues. The junction had 5 bases not matched to a gene; V was cut back by 0 bases and J by 4 bases.

V and J are TRBV7-9 and TRBJ1-3, with D hard to call. CDR1 SEHNR and CDR2 FQNEAQ come from the germline V gene (reference sequence). The CDR3 sequence is 14 residues long. V shed 5 bases and J shed 1 base, with 9 bases lying between them. The chain's CDR3 is CASSPTGSGNTIYF. CDR3 bases: TGTGCCAGCAGCCCGACTGGGTCTGGAAACACCATATATTTT.

This clone was counted only a few times. This chain links TRBV6-1 with TRBJ2-7; weak D call: TRBD1 (6 bases). V lost 6 bases to trimming and J lost 3 bases, with 12 bases between them. This CDR3 has 13 residues. CDR1 and CDR2 from the germline V gene are MNHNS and SASEGT. The CDR3, as DNA: TGTGCCAGCAGACGGGACATACACTACGAGCAGTACTTC. Translating gives CASRRDIHYEQYF.

This chain links TRBV30 with TRBJ1-6; unclear D gene. Germline V gives CDR1 GTSNPN, CDR2 SVGIG (reference sequence). The CDR3 is made up of 13 amino acids. V was cut by 5 bases and J by 5 bases, with 10 bases left in between. The CDR3 region has the DNA TGTGCCTGGGGACTCTTTCATAATTCACCCCTCCACTTT. Translated: CAWGLFHNSPLHF.

The V and J genes are TRBV2 and TRBJ2-7; maybe TRBD1 (6 bases). Germline V CDR1 and CDR2: SNHLY, FYNNEI. This CDR3 is 13 amino acids long. V was cut by 5 bases and J by 0 bases, with 8 bases left in between. CDR3 nucleotides: TGTGCCAGCAGTCGGACAGTCTCCTACGAGCAGTACTTC. Its translation is CASSRTVSYEQYF.

CDR3 sequence reads: CASFSGQGAQGYGYTF. The CDR3 region has the DNA TGTGCCAGCTTCTCGGGACAGGGGGCCCAAGGCTATGGCTACACCTTC. The chain has TRBV27 and TRBJ1-2; 12 bases are a match to TRBD1. The CDR3 is 16 amino acids. Trimming cost V 8 bases and J 4 bases; bases outside gene matches: 11. Germline V CDR1 and CDR2: MNHEY, SMNVEV (reference sequence).

This clone was observed a few times. This chain connects TRBV6-5 to TRBJ1-2; D is unresolved. This CDR3 is 12 amino acids long. The germline gives CDR1 MNHEY, CDR2 SVGAGI. Trimming pared 5 bases from V and 2 bases from J, leaving 6 bases between. Here the CDR3 DNA reads TGTGCCAGCAGTCCTTCCAACTATGGCTACACCTTC. Translated, it gives CASSPSNYGYTF.

The sample holds a few counts of this clone. The V and J genes are TRBV6-5 and TRBJ1-4; 7 bases are a match to TRBD1. CDR3 size: 14 residues. V trimming: 7 bases; J trimming: 8 bases; junction bases outside the gene matches: 10. In germline, CDR1 is MNHEY, CDR2 SVGAGI. The CDR3 DNA follows: TGTGCCAGCAAGCCCCCCGGAGGGGGCGAAAAACTGTTTTTT. This gives the protein CASKPPGGGEKLFF.

The rearrangement joins TRBV5-1 to TRBJ1-1; 7 bases map to TRBD1. The CDR3 has 14 amino acids. The germline CDR1 and CDR2 sequences are SGHRS and YFSETQ. Trimming at V came to 4 bases and at J to 0 bases, leaving 3 bases not matched to a gene. The CDR3 sequence: CASSPGTVNTEAFF. Written as DNA, the CDR3 is TGCGCCAGCAGCCCGGGGACAGTGAACACTGAAGCTTTCTTT.

A few counts support this clone. The V gene is TRBV6-1, the J gene TRBJ2-7; 8 bases fit TRBD1. The CDR3 has 11 residues. The junction had 7 bases not matched to a gene; V was cut back by 6 bases and J by 12 bases. Germline V gene lookup returns CDR1 MNHNS and CDR2 SASEGT. CDR3 amino acids: CASSAGQGRYF. Written as DNA, the CDR3 is TGTGCCAGCAGCGCTGGACAGGGCCGGTACTTC.

CDR3 nucleotides: TGTGCCAGCAGCTTGGACCTAGCGGGAAGTACGTCCGGGGAGCTGTTTTTT. Encoded protein: CASSLDLAGSTSGELFF. The V gene is TRBV5-4, the J gene TRBJ2-2, with 9 bases matching TRBD2. This CDR3 is built from 17 residues. The V segment lost 0 bases and the J segment 6 bases; nucleotides outside the gene matches: 9. CDR1 and CDR2 from the germline V gene are SGHNT and YYREEE (reference sequence).

The chain recombines TRBV4-1 with TRBJ1-4; D unclear. The CDR3 spans 16 residues. Trimming removed 0 bases at V and 4 bases at J, with 12 bases between. Germline CDR1 reads MGHRA; CDR2 reads YSYEKL. The CDR3 here is CASSQDRGVINEKLFF. CDR3 DNA: TGCGCCAGCAGCCAAGATCGGGGAGTGATTAATGAAAAACTGTTTTTT.

The gene calls are TRBV5-1 and TRBJ1-1; D not certain. This CDR3 contains 14 residues. V was shortened by 4 bases and J by 1 base, with 11 bases between the two germline ends. In germline, CDR1 is SGHRS, CDR2 YFSETQ. This CDR3 reads CASSIGYRNTEAFF. CDR3 nucleotides: TGCGCCAGCAGCATCGGGTACCGGAACACTGAAGCTTTCTTT.

The rearrangement links TRBV6-4 to TRBJ1-6; TRBD1 agrees at 8 bases. CDR1 and CDR2 (germline): MRHNA, SNTAGT. The CDR3 totals 15 residues. The J segment lost 7 bases and the V segment lost 3 bases, leaving 5 bases of the junction unmatched. DNA of the CDR3: TGTGCCAGCAGTGAACAGGGGGGGATGAATTCACCCCTCCACTTT. It is translated as CASSEQGGMNSPLHF.

This clone turned up a few times. This same CDR3 is encoded by further DNA sequences in the sample. This chain connects TRBV6-6 to TRBJ1-1; 9 positions match TRBD1. The ends lost 0 bases at V and 4 bases at J; junction bases unmatched: 0. Germline loops: CDR1 MNHNY, CDR2 SVGAGI (reference sequence). This CDR3 is built from 14 residues. CDR3: CASSYSTGGTEAFF. The CDR3 DNA reads as TGTGCCAGCAGTTACTCGACAGGGGGCACTGAAGCTTTCTTT.

The V gene is TRBV6-5, the J gene TRBJ2-5; TRBD1 matches 7 bases. The V and J ends lost 2 bases and 9 bases, in that order; junction bases with no gene match: 0. Looked up from germline, CDR1 is MNHEY and CDR2 is SVGAGI. The CDR3 covers 11 residues. The CDR3 loop reads CASSYQGAQYF. As DNA, the CDR3 is TGTGCCAGCAGTTACCAGGGGGCCCAGTACTTC.

The rearrangement links TRBV4-1 to TRBJ2-1, with 15 nucleotides matching TRBD2. Trimming took 4 bases from V and 9 from J; bases not matched to a gene: 10. There are 17 residues in the CDR3. Germline CDR1 is MGHRA and CDR2 is YSYEKL. CDR3 nucleotides: TGCGCCAGCAGCCTATCAGGGGGGACTAGCGGGGGGATTGAGCAGTTCTTC. Translation: CASSLSGGTSGGIEQFF.

Details on this clone: No conserved phenylalanine or tryptophan is present at the end of the CDR3, so a read error is the likely explanation. V usage is TRBV4-1 and J usage is TRBJ1-5; D gene unclear. Per the germline V gene, CDR1 is MGHRA and CDR2 is YSYEKL. V was trimmed by 0 bases and J by 4 bases, leaving 16 bases between them. The length of the CDR3 is 17 residues. In nucleotides, the CDR3 is TGCGCCAGCAGCCAAGACAATGGAGGAGGGAAGAATCAGCCCCAGCATGTT. Amino acid sequence: CASSQDNGGGKNQPQHV.

The chain couples TRBV5-1 to TRBJ2-2, with D maybe TRBD2 (5 bases). The germline V gene encodes CDR1 SGHRS and CDR2 YFSETQ. The CDR3 covers 14 residues. The ends were cut back, 4 bases at V and 3 bases at J, with 10 bases in the middle. The CDR3: CASSPLGDTGELFF. The CDR3 DNA reads as TGCGCCAGCAGCCCCCTGGGAGACACCGGGGAGCTGTTTTTT.

The rearrangement uses TRBV10-3 and TRBJ2-7; D is unclear. V shed 3 bases and J shed 2 bases, with 11 bases lying between them. There are 14 residues in the CDR3. Germline CDR1 reads ENHRY; CDR2 reads SYGVKD. CDR3 amino acids: CAISDSQLAYEQYF. CDR3 nucleotides: TGTGCCATCAGTGATTCACAGTTAGCCTACGAGCAGTACTTC.

This chain links TRBV6-5 with TRBJ2-7; 9 bases are shared with TRBD1. The CDR3 runs to 15 residues. The V segment lost 0 bases and the J segment 3 bases; nucleotides outside the gene matches: 3. CDR1 and CDR2 from the germline V gene are MNHEY and SVGAGI. In DNA form, the CDR3 reads TGTGCCAGCAGTTACTCCTCGGGACAGGGCTACGAGCAGTACTTC. Its translation: CASSYSSGQGYEQYF.

This clone was counted only a few times. This chain links TRBV6-1 with TRBJ1-1, with D hard to call. CDR1 and CDR2 (germline): MNHNS, SASEGT. V dropped 9 bases and J dropped 9 bases, with 5 bases sitting between them. CDR3 length equals 8 residues. The CDR3 region is CARRKAFF. The CDR3 coding sequence is TGTGCCAGGAGAAAAGCTTTCTTT.

This chain links TRBV9 with TRBJ1-4; D is unclear. The CDR3 runs 15 residues. Trimming removed 4 bases from V and 0 bases from J, with 10 bases in between. Per the germline V gene, CDR1 is SGDLS and CDR2 is YYNGEE. The CDR3 protein is CASSPLSATNEKLFF. The CDR3 bases are TGTGCCAGCAGCCCTCTTTCAGCAACTAATGAAAAACTGTTTTTT. The full variable domain, its missing parts supplied by reference TRBV9 and TRBJ1-4, is DSGVTQTPKHLITATGQRVTLRCSPRSGDLSVYWYQQSLDQGLQFLIQYYNGEERAKGNILERFSAQQFPDLHSELNLSSLELGDSALYFCASSPLSATNEKLFFGSGTQLSVL.

The chain couples TRBV13 to TRBJ2-2, with D possibly matching TRBD2 (5 bases). CDR1 and CDR2 from the germline V gene are PRHDT and FYEKMQ (reference sequence). This CDR3 is built from 14 residues. Trimming took 2 bases from V and 9 from J, leaving 13 bases between them. The CDR3 DNA sequence: TGTGCCAGCAGCTTAAGGGAGAGCTACTGGGAGCTGTTTTTT. Amino acid sequence: CASSLRESYWELFF.

This clone was observed a handful of times. This chain uses TRBV5-1 with TRBJ2-1; 8 nucleotides agree with TRBD2. This CDR3 has 15 residues. CDR1 and CDR2 (germline): SGHRS, YFSETQ. J was trimmed by 1 base and V by 4 bases; bases with no gene match: 4. The DNA of the CDR3 is TGCGCCAGCAGCCCGAGCGGGAGTTCCTACAATGAGCAGTTCTTC. Its translation is CASSPSGSSYNEQFF.